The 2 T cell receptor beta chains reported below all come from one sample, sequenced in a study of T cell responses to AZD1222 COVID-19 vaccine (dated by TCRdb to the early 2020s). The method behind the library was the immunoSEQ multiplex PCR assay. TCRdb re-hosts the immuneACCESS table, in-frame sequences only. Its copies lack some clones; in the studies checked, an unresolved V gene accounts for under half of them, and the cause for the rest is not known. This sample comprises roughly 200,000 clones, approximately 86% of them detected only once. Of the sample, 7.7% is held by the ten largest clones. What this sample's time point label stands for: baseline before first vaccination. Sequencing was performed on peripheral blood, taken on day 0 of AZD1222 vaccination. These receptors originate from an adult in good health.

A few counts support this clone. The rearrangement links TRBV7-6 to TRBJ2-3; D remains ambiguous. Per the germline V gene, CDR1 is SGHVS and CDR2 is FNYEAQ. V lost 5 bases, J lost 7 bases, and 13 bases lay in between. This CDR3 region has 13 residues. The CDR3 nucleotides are TGTGCCAGCAGCCCCACTTCCGTACATACGCAGTATTTT. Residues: CASSPTSVHTQYF.

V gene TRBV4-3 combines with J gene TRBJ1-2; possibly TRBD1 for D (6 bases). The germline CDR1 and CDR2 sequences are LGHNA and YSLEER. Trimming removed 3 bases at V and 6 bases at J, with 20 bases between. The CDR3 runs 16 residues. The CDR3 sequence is CASSQGFPQGRDGYTF. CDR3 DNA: TGCGCCAGCAGCCAGGGCTTCCCTCAGGGGCGCGATGGCTACACCTTC.